This T cell receptor (beta chain) was sequenced in a study of cytomegalovirus exposure and HLA in healthy donors. Study-wide background: Sequencing of about 179 million T cells in an earlier analysis found 100 million or so unique TCR beta sequences.

Study-level results: Later analysis demonstrated an association between a missense DCLRE1C variant and TCR beta V- and J-gene trimming. The authors enumerated over 150 TCR beta chains as linked to cytomegalovirus.

The ends were cut back, 4 bases at V and 5 bases at J, with 24 bases in the middle. The CDR3 runs 17 residues. Per the germline V gene, CDR1 is MNHEY and CDR2 is SMNVEV (reference sequence). PCR used 60 Vbeta primers and 13 Jbeta primers. Generated by immunoSEQ multiplex PCR, the TCRdb table keeps only in-frame clones and is missing some. This sample lists 140,000 or so clones; its ten largest clones have 0.96%. Remarks on this clone: Its antigen remains unknown.

The source of this sequence is a male donor in good health and CMV-seronegative. This rearrangement joins TRBV27 to TRBJ2-7, with D hard to call. The sequenced material came from PBMCs. The CDR3 DNA reads TGTGCCAGCAGTTCCTTATGGCGAGGTCGGTTTGGAAACGAGCAGTACTTC. It yields the protein CASSSLWRGRFGNEQYF.